This T cell receptor beta chain was retrieved from a study of blood T cells in healthy people across ages. Study results and limitations: TCR beta diversity per million T cells fell roughly linearly with age.

A sample-barcoded 5' primer and a J-beta primer mix were used in a second PCR of roughly 7 to 11 cycles. TCRdb re-called the 5' RACE reads with MiXCR, one entry per CDR3 protein. In the table there are about 570,000 distinct CDR3 sequences, 27% of which are singletons. Each of the donors had about 9.9 milliliters of peripheral blood drawn into EDTA-treated Vacutainer tubes. V was clipped by 4 bases and J by 4 bases; unmatched bases: 7. The germline CDR1 and CDR2 sequences are MNHGY and SVAAGI. The CDR3 spans 15 residues. Regarding this clonotype: As yet, its antigen is unknown.

The chain combines TRBV6-9 with TRBJ2-5; 9 bases map to TRBD1. Sequencing was carried out using blood. This receptor was identified in a woman aged 70 to 79 in good health. The CDR3 here is CASSSPTGGGETQYF. The CDR3 DNA is TGTGCCAGCAGTTCACCCACAGGGGGCGGAGAGACCCAGTACTTC.